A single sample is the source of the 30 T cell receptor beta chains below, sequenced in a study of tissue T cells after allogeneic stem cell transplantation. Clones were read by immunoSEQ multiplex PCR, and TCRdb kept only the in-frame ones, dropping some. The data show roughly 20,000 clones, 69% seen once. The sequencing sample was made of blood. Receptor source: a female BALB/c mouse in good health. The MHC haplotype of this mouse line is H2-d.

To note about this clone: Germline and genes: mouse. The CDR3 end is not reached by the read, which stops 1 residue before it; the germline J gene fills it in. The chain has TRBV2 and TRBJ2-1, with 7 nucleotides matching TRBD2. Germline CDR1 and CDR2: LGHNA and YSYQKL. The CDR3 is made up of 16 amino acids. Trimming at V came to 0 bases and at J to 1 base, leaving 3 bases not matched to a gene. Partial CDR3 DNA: TGTGCCAGCAGCCAAGATGGGGGGAAGAACTATGCTGAGCAGTTC. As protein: CASSQDGGKNYAEQF. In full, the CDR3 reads CASSQDGGKNYAEQFF.

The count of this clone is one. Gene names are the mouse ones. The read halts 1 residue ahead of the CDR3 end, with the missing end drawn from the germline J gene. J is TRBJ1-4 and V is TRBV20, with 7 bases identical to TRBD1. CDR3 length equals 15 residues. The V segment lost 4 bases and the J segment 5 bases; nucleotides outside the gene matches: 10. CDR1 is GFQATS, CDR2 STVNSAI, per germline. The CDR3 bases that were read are TGTGGTGCTAAACAACAGGGGAGAGGGAACGAAAGATTATTT. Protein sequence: CGAKQQGRGNERLF. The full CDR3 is CGAKQQGRGNERLFF.

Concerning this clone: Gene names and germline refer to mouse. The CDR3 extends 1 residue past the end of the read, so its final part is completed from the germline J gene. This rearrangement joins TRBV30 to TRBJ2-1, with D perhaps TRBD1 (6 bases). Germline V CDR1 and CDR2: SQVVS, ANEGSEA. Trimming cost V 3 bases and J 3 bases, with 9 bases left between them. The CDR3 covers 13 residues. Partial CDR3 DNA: TGTAGTTCTAGTCAGGACAGCTATGCTGAGCAGTTC. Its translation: CSSSQDSYAEQF. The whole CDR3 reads CSSSQDSYAEQFF.

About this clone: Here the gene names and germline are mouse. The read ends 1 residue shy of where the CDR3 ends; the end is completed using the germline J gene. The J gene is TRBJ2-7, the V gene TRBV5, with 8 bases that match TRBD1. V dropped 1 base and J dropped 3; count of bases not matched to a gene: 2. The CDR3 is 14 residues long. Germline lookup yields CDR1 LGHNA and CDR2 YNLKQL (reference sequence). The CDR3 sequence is CASSQGTGFYEQYF. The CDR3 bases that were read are TGTGCCAGCAGCCAAGGGACAGGGTTCTATGAACAGTAC.

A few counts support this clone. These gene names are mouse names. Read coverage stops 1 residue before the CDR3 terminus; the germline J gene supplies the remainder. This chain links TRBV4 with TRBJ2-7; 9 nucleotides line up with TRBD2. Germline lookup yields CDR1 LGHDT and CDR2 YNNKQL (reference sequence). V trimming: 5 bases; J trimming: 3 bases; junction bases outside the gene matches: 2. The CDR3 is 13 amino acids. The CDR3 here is CASSRTGDYEQYF. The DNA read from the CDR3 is TGTGCCAGCAGCCGGACTGGGGACTATGAACAGTAC.

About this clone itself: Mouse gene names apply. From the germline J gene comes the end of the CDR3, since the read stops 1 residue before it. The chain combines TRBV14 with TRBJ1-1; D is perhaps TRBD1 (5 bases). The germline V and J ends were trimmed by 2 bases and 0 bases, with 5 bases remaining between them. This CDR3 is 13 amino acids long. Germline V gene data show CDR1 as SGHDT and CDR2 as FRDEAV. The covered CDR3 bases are TGTGCCAGCAGTTTGGGGGCAAACACAGAAGTCTTC. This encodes CASSLGANTEVF. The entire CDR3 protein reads CASSLGANTEVFF.

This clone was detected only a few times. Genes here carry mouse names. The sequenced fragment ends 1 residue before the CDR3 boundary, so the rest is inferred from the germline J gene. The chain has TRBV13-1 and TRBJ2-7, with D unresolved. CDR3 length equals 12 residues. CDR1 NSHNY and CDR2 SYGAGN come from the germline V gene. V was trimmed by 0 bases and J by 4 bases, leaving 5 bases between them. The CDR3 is CASSDEGYEQYF. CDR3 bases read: TGTGCCAGCAGTGATGAGGGTTATGAACAGTAC.

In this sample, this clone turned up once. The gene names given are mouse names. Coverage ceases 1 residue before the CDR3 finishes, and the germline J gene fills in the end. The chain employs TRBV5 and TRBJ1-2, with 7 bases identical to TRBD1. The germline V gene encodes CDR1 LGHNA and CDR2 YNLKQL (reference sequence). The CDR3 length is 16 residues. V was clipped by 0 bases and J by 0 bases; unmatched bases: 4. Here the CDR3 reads CASSQEWTGANSDYTF. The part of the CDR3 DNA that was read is TGTGCCAGCAGCCAAGAGTGGACAGGCGCAAACTCCGACTACACC.

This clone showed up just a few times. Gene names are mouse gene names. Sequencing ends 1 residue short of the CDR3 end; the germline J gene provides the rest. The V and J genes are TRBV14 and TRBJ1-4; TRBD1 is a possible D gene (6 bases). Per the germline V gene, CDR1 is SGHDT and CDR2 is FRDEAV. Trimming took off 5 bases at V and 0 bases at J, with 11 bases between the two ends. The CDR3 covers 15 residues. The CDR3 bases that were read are TGTGCCAGCAGACGGGACAACCTTTCCAACGAAAGATTATTT. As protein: CASRRDNLSNERLF. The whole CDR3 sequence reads CASRRDNLSNERLFF.

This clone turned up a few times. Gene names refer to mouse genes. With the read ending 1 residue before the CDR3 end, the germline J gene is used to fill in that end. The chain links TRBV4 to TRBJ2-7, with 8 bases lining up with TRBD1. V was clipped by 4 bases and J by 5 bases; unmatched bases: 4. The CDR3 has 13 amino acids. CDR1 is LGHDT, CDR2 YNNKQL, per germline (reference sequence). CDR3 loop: CASSFQGAHEQYF. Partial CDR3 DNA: TGTGCCAGCAGCTTTCAGGGGGCCCATGAACAGTAC.

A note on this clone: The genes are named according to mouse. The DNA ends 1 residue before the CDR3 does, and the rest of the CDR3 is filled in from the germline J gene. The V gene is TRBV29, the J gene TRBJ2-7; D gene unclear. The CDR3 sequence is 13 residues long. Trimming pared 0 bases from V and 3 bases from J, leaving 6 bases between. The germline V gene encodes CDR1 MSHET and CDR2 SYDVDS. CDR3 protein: CASSLSYFYEQYF. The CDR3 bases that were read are TGTGCTAGCAGTTTATCGTACTTCTATGAACAGTAC.

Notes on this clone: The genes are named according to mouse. The chain's CDR3 is CASSFGTYTEVFF. The CDR3 DNA, read in part, is TGTGCCAGCAGCTTTGGGACATACACAGAAGTCTTC. This chain joins TRBV4 and TRBJ1-1; D is possibly TRBD1 (6 bases). Read data end 1 residue before the CDR3 end; the end is taken from the germline J gene. The germline V gene encodes CDR1 LGHDT and CDR2 YNNKQL (reference sequence). Trimming stripped 4 bases from V and 3 bases from J, with 9 bases between. The CDR3 runs to 13 residues.

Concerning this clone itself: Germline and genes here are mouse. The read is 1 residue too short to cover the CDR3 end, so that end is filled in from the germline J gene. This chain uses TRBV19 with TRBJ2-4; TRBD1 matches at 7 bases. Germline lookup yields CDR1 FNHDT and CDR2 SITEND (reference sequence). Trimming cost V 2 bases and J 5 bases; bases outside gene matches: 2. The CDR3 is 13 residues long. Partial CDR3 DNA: TGTGCCAGCAGTATTCCAGGGGGAAACACCTTGTAC. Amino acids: CASSIPGGNTLY. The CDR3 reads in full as CASSIPGGNTLYF.

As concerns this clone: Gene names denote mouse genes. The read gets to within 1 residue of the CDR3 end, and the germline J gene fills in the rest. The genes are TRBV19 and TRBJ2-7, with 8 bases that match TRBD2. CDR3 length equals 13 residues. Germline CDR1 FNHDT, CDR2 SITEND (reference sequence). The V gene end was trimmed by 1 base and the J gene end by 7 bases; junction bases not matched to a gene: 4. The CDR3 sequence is CASSILGGGEQYF. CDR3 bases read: TGTGCCAGCAGTATACTGGGGGGTGGAGAACAGTAC.

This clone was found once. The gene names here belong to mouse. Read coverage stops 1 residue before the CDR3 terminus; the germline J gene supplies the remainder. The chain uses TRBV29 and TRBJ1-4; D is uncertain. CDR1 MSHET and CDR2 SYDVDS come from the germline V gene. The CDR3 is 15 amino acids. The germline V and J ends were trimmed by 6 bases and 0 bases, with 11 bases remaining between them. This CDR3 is CASRMTFISNERLFF. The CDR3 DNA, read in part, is TGTGCTAGCAGAATGACATTTATTTCCAACGAAAGATTATTT. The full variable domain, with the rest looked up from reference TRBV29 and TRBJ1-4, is DMKVTQMPRYLIKRMGENVLLECGQDMSHETMYWYRQDPGLGLQLIYISYDVDSNSEGDIPKGYRVSRKKREHFSLILDSAKTNQTSVYFCASRMTFISNERLFFGHGTKLSVL.

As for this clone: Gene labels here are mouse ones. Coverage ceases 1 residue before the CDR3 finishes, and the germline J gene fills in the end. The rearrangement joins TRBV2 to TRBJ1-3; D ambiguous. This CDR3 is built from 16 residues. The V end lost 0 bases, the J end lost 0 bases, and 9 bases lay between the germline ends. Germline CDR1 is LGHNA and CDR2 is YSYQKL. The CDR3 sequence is CASSQDRATSGNTLYF. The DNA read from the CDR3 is TGTGCCAGCAGCCAAGATAGGGCCACTTCTGGAAATACGCTCTAT.

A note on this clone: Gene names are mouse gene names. The CDR3 protein is CASKAGDQDTQYF. The sequenced part of the CDR3 DNA is TGTGCCAGCAAAGCAGGGGACCAAGACACCCAGTAC. The rearrangement uses TRBV13-1 and TRBJ2-5, with D maybe TRBD1 (6 bases). The read ends 1 residue shy of where the CDR3 ends; the end is completed using the germline J gene. Germline V CDR1 and CDR2: NSHNY, SYGAGN. V was cut by 6 bases and J by 1 base, with 9 bases left in between. This CDR3 spans 13 amino acids.

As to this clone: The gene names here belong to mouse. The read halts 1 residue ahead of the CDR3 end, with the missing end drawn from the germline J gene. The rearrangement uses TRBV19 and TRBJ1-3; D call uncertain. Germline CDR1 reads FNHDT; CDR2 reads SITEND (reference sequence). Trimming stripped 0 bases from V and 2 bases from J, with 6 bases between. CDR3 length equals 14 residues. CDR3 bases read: TGTGCCAGCAGTATAGCCGGGGCTGGAAATACGCTCTAT. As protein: CASSIAGAGNTLY. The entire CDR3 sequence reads CASSIAGAGNTLYF.

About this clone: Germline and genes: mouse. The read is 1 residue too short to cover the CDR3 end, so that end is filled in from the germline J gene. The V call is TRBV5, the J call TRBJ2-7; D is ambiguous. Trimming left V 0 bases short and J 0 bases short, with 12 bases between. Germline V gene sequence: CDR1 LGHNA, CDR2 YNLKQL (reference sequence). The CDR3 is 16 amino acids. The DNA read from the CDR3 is TGTGCCAGCAGCCAAGATGAGAGGGAGAGCTCCTATGAACAGTAC. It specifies CASSQDERESSYEQY. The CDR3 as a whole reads CASSQDERESSYEQYF.

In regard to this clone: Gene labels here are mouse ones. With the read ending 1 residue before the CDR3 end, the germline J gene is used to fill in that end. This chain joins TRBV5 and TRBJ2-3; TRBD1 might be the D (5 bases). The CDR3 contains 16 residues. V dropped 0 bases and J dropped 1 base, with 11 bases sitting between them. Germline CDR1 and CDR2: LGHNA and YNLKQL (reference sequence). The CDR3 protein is CASSQDRGRGAETLYF. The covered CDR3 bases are TGTGCCAGCAGCCAAGATCGAGGCAGGGGTGCAGAAACGCTGTAT.

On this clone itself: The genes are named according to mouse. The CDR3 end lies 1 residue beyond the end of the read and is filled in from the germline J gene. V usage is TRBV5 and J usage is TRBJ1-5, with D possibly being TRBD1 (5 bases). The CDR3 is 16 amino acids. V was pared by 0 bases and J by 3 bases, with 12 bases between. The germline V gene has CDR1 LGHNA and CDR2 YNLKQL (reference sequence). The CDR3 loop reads CASSQDVGAGNQAPLF. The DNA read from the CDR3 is TGTGCCAGCAGCCAAGATGTAGGGGCGGGCAACCAGGCTCCGCTT.

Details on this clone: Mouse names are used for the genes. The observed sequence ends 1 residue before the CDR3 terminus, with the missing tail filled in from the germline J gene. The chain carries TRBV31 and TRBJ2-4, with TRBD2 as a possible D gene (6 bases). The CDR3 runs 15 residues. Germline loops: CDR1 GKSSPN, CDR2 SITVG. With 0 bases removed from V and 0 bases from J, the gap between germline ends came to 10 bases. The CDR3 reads CAWSLGWGSQNTLYF. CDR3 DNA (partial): TGTGCCTGGAGTCTAGGCTGGGGAAGTCAAAACACCTTGTAC.

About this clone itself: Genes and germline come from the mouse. The CDR3 bases that were read are TGTGCCTGGAGTCAGAACAGGGTATTGGACTATGCTGAGCAGTTC. Its protein product is CAWSQNRVLDYAEQF. In full, the CDR3 reads CAWSQNRVLDYAEQFF. The chain couples TRBV31 to TRBJ2-1; D perhaps matches TRBD1 (6 bases). Coverage ceases 1 residue before the CDR3 finishes, and the germline J gene fills in the end. V was clipped by 1 base and J by 2 bases, with 15 bases between them. CDR1 is GKSSPN and CDR2 is SITVG in the germline V gene. This CDR3 has 16 amino acids.

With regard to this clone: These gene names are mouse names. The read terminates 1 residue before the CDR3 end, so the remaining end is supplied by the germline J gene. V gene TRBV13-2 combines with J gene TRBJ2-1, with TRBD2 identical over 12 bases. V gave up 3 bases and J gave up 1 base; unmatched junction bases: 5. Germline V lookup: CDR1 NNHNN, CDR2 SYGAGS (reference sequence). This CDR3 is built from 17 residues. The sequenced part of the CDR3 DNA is TGTGCCAGCGGTGCCGCCGGGACTGGGGGGAACTATGCTGAGCAGTTC. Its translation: CASGAAGTGGNYAEQF. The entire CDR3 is CASGAAGTGGNYAEQFF.

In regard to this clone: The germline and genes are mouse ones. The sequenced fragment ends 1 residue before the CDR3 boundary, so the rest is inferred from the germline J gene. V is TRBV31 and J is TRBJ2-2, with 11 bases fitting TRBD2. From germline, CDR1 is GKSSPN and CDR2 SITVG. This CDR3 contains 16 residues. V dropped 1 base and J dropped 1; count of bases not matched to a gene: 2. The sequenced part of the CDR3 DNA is TGTGCCTGGAGTCCAGGACTGGGGGGAAACACCGGGCAGCTCTAC. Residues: CAWSPGLGGNTGQLY. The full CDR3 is CAWSPGLGGNTGQLYF. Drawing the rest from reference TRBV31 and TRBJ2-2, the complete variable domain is AQTIHQWPVAEIKAVGSPLSLGCTIKGKSSPNLYWYWQATGGTLQQLFYSITVGQVESVVQLNLSASRPKDDQFILSTEKLLLSHSGFYLCAWSPGLGGNTGQLYFGEGSKLTVL.

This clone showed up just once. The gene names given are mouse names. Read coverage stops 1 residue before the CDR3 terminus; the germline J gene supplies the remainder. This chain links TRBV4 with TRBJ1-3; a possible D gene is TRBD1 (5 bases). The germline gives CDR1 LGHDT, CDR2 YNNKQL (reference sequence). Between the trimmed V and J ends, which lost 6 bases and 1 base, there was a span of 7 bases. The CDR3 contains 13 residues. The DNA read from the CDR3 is TGTGCCAGCAGATCAGGGTCTGGAAATACGCTCTAT. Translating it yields CASRSGSGNTLY. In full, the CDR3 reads CASRSGSGNTLYF.

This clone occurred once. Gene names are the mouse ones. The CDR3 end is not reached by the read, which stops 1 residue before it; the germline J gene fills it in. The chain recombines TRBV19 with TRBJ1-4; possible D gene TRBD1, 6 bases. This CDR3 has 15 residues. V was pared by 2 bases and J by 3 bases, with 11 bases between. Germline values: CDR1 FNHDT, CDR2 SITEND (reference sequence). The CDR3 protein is CASSIWGAPNERLFF. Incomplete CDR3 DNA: TGTGCCAGCAGTATCTGGGGGGCGCCCAACGAAAGATTATTT.

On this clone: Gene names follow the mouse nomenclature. The CDR3 spells CTCSGQGGQDTQYF. The covered CDR3 bases are TGCACCTGCAGTGGGCAGGGAGGCCAAGACACCCAGTAC. V usage is TRBV1 and J usage is TRBJ2-5, with a possible D match to TRBD1 (5 bases). From the germline J gene comes the end of the CDR3, since the read stops 1 residue before it. Deletions cut 4 bases from V and 2 bases from J, with 10 bases between. This CDR3 region has 14 residues. Germline CDR1 and CDR2: NSQYPW and LRSPGD (reference sequence).

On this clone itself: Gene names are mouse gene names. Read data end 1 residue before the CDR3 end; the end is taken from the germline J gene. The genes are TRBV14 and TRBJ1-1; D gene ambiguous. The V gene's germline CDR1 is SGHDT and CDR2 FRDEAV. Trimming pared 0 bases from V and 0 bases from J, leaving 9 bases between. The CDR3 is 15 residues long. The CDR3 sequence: CASSFYLGTNTEVFF. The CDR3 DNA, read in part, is TGTGCCAGCAGTTTCTATCTAGGGACAAACACAGAAGTCTTC.

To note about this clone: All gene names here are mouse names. The covered CDR3 bases are TGTGCCAGCGCCAGACGTCAAAACACCTTGTAC. As protein: CASARRQNTLY. The full CDR3 reads CASARRQNTLYF. The genes are TRBV13-2 and TRBJ2-4; D unclear. The read falls 1 residue short of the CDR3 end, and the missing part is taken from the germline J gene. The germline V gene has CDR1 NNHNN and CDR2 SYGAGS (reference sequence). CDR3 length: 12 residues. V lost 6 bases to trimming and J lost 1 base, with 6 bases between them.